This T cell receptor beta chain was recovered during a study of blood T cell repertoires in COVID-19. Study as a whole: Sample material is recorded as cDNA or gDNA derived from T cells, B-cell-depleted T cells, or PBMCs.

In the source study's methods: Reference gene primer amplification in the assay estimated nucleated cell counts. Clones were read by immunoSEQ multiplex PCR, and TCRdb kept only the in-frame ones, dropping some. The V and J calls and clone size come from that table; D and trimming were worked out from the DNA. The sample lists 300,000 to 450,000 clones; more than 70% were seen once. The CDR3 is 16 residues long. Between the trimmed V and J ends, which lost 6 bases and 9 bases, there was a span of 22 bases. Per the germline V gene, CDR1 is SGHRS and CDR2 is YFSETQ. Sequencing input: peripheral blood. The receptor's source is a woman aged 25-40 years with COVID-19, enrolled during active disease. The chain is built from TRBV5-1 and TRBJ1-6, with a tentative D call TRBD1 (6 bases). The CDR3 region is CASTNGRGHVRSPLHF. The CDR3 DNA follows: TGCGCCAGCACCAACGGTAGGGGACATGTTCGTTCACCCCTCCACTTT. The full variable domain, with the rest looked up from reference TRBV5-1 and TRBJ1-6, is KAGVTQTPRYLIKTRGQQVTLSCSPISGHRSVSWYQQTPGQGLQFLFEYFSETQRNKGNFPGRFSGRQFSNSRSEMNVSTLELGDSALYLCASTNGRGHVRSPLHFGNGTRLTVT.